The source of this T cell receptor (beta chain) is a study of T cell responses to AZD1222 COVID-19 vaccine. Study background: Second doses were pooled across both intervals (about 4 or about 12 weeks). Study-wide points: Nearly half of unique spike-specific TCRs reportedly avoided B.1.351 and B.1.1.7 mutated regions. Scientists sampled the repertoires only once the peak T cell response had passed.

On this clone itself: The antigen is not known.

TCRdb keeps only in-frame clones here, not all; method: immunoSEQ multiplex PCR. Of 95,000 to 100,000 clones in the sample, just over 90% were seen once. The length of the CDR3 is 15 residues. Trimming left V 0 bases short and J 2 bases short, with 12 bases between. From germline, CDR1 is SGHTS and CDR2 YDEGEE. The clonotype originates from an adult in good health. The sequenced sample was peripheral blood, obtained on day 0 of AZD1222 vaccination. The V and J genes are TRBV5-8 and TRBJ2-7; possibly TRBD2 for D (6 bases). CDR3 DNA: TGTGCCAGCAGCTTGGCGGTAGCGGCTACCTACGAGCAGTACTTC. The encoded protein is CASSLAVAATYEQYF.